The count of the clone carrying this T cell receptor beta chain is one. This record belongs to a study of CD8 T cells in Susac syndrome. Random hexamers were used to reverse transcribe about 0.5 to 1 ug of RNA. TCRdb reanalysed the immunoSEQ multiplex PCR reads using MiXCR and keeps one entry per CDR3 protein. The sample shows 180,000 or so distinct CDR3 sequences, roughly 95% of them seen only once. The junction had 8 bases not matched to a gene; V was cut back by 8 bases and J by 2 bases. Germline lookup yields CDR1 MNHEY and CDR2 SVGAGI. The CDR3 length is 15 residues. The rearrangement uses TRBV6-5 and TRBJ1-2; 10 bases match TRBD1. The clonotype comes from a human donor in good health. The sequencing sample was made of CD4+ T cells from PBMCs. The CDR3 is CASGSPGQGNYGYTF. In DNA form, the CDR3 reads TGTGCCAGCGGTTCGCCGGGACAGGGGAACTATGGCTACACCTTC.